The 3 T cell receptor beta chains given below trace back to one sample, sequenced in a study of T-cell reconstitution after alpha-beta-depleted transplantation in children. Preparation of the TCRbeta library used unique molecular identifiers. Using its own MiXCR run on the PCR reads, TCRdb lists one record per CDR3 protein. The repertoire holds approximately 7,000 distinct CDR3 sequences, with 16% as singletons. The sequencing used PBMCs, collected before TCRalphabeta/CD19-depleted stem cell transplant. These receptors were collected from a boy under 10 years old with acute lymphoblastic leukemia, due to receive a stem cell transplant.

This clonotype was found many times. The rearrangement links TRBV6-5 to TRBJ1-6; D is uncertain. The CDR3 has 15 amino acids. V lost 5 bases to trimming and J lost 5 bases, with 13 bases between them. CDR1 and CDR2 from the germline V gene are MNHEY and SVGAGI. The CDR3: CASSHPRAHNSPLHF. The CDR3 nucleotides are TGTGCCAGCAGTCACCCCCGGGCCCATAATTCACCCCTCCACTTT.

By share of the sample, this clonotype is medium-sized. The V gene is TRBV15, the J gene TRBJ2-1; TRBD1 matches 11 bases. V dropped 3 bases and J dropped 8; count of bases not matched to a gene: 15. In germline, CDR1 is LNHNV, CDR2 YYDKDF (reference sequence). The CDR3 runs to 18 residues. CDR3 coding DNA: TGTGCCACCAGCAGGGAACTAGGGACAGGGGGTGACGAGGATGAGCAGTTCTTC. This codes for CATSRELGTGGDEDEQFF.

This clonotype was detected once. The chain employs TRBV5-1 and TRBJ2-7; 8 bases match TRBD1. V trimming: 5 bases; J trimming: 3 bases; junction bases outside the gene matches: 7. The CDR3 covers 14 residues. CDR1 and CDR2 from the germline V gene are SGHRS and YFSETQ. The CDR3 loop reads CASRVTDRDYEQYF. CDR3 bases: TGCGCCAGCAGGGTAACGGACAGGGACTACGAGCAGTACTTC.